This paragraph reports one T cell receptor beta chain. The target antigen is unknown. This sample was taken from a study of T cell responses to AZD1222 COVID-19 vaccine. Study-wide results and limits: Clonal diversity was possibly underestimated, and the donors were mostly white British, with more females. Close to half of all spike-specific TCRs reportedly target regions of the variants that are unmutated. Repertoire collection took place solely once the T cell response had peaked.

Data came from immunoSEQ multiplex PCR; TCRdb stores just in-frame clones and leaves some out. This sample has 95,000 to 130,000 clones, with approximately 93% found just once. V lost 4 bases to trimming and J lost 6 bases, with 3 bases between them. The CDR3 consists of 11 residues. This clonotype originated in an adult in good health. The chain links TRBV12-3 or TRBV12-4 to TRBJ2-2; D not resolved. This specimen was peripheral blood, taken on day 0 of AZD1222 vaccination. CDR3 residues: CASSSSGELFF. DNA for the CDR3: TGTGCCAGCAGTTCTTCCGGGGAGCTGTTTTTT.